This T cell receptor beta chain was found in a study of T cell clones after liver transplantation. General observations from the study: In most of the 8 subjects, circulating graft-donor-reactive CD4 TCRbeta sequences fell significantly after transplant. Migration into the graft, not deletion, may explain lost graft donor-reactive T cells. Donor-reactive sequences fell more than third party-reactive ones, suggesting partial deletion. Small, mixed patient groups and varying post-transplant times limit these conclusions.

About this clone: Its antigen is not known.

The CDR3 consists of 15 residues. Germline-derived CDR1 and CDR2 are KGHSH and LQKENI. The V gene lost 0 bases and the J gene lost 5 bases, with 12 bases spanning the gap. Sequencing used immunoSEQ multiplex PCR; TCRdb keeps in-frame clones, though not all of them. Among tens of thousands of clones, over 70% were seen once, and the ten largest hold approximately 0.77%. Sequencing was performed on CD4+ T cells from blood, taken 12 months after liver transplant. The chain links TRBV18 to TRBJ2-3; unclear D gene. The sequence was collected from a human patient who received a liver transplant. Some T cells may originate from the graft donor. CDR3 nucleotides: TGTGCCAGCTCACCACCCGCGGTCAGTGGAGATACGCAGTATTTT. This sequence encodes CASSPPAVSGDTQYF.